These T cell receptor beta chains were read from a single sample in a study of shared clonotypes between healthy human individuals. Produced via immunoSEQ multiplex PCR; TCRdb's table is partial and in-frame only. The sample carries roughly 1.5 million clones, around 98% recorded once. The material sequenced was naive CD4+ T cells sorted from blood. The receptor source for this set is a man aged 25 to 40 in good health. Each CDR3 is given with its conserved first and last residue. The order of the fields is CDR3 length, J gene, V gene, D gene, clone size, CDR3 protein, CDR3 DNA. A D gene is named only where the DNA matches it firmly. Clone size, where shown, is once, few, many, or a class for clones that have expanded.

length: 14; J: TRBJ2-3; V: TRBV5-1; D: .; size: .; CDR3: CASSGAEVTDTQYF; DNA: TGCGCCAGCAGCGGGGCGGAAGTCACAGATACGCAGTATTTT
length: 12; J: TRBJ2-7; V: TRBV7-9; D: .; size: .; CDR3: CASSKATYEQYF; DNA: TGTGCCAGCAGTAAGGCGACCTACGAGCAGTACTTC
length: 17; J: TRBJ2-3; V: TRBV10-1; D: TRBD2; size: .; CDR3: CASGVGAAGVASDTQYF; DNA: TGCGCCAGCGGGGTTGGGGCAGCGGGAGTCGCTTCAGATACGCAGTATTTT
length: 14; J: TRBJ2-7; V: TRBV4-3; D: .; size: .; CDR3: CASSQEARGWEQYF; DNA: TGCGCCAGCAGCCAAGAAGCCAGGGGCTGGGAGCAGTACTTC
length: 12; J: TRBJ2-1; V: TRBV6-6; D: .; size: .; CDR3: CASRSEGNEQFF; DNA: TGTGCCAGCAGATCGGAGGGCAATGAGCAGTTCTTC
length: 13; J: TRBJ2-3; V: TRBV28; D: .; size: .; CDR3: CASIRVGPGTQYF; DNA: TGTGCCAGCATTCGGGTCGGTCCGGGTACGCAGTATTTT
length: 13; J: TRBJ2-1; V: TRBV7-2; D: .; size: once; CDR3: CASSPQDLSEQFF; DNA: TGTGCCAGCAGCCCGCAGGACTTGAGTGAGCAGTTCTTC
length: 12; J: TRBJ1-1; V: TRBV29-1; D: .; size: .; CDR3: CSERRRGTEAFF; DNA: TGCAGCGAGCGTAGGAGGGGGACTGAAGCTTTCTTT
length: 15; J: TRBJ1-5; V: TRBV28; D: .; size: .; CDR3: CASSPADRNNQPQHF; DNA: TGTGCCAGCAGTCCGGCCGACAGGAACAATCAGCCCCAGCATTTT
length: 14; J: TRBJ2-1; V: TRBV5-1; D: TRBD2; size: .; CDR3: CASSPTAGANEQFF; DNA: TGCGCCAGCAGCCCGACAGCGGGAGCCAATGAGCAGTTCTTC
length: 17; J: TRBJ2-1; V: TRBV18; D: TRBD2; size: .; CDR3: CASSLGLAGSSYNEQFF; DNA: TGTGCCAGCTCACTCGGACTAGCGGGCAGCTCCTACAATGAGCAGTTCTTC
length: 16; J: TRBJ1-4; V: TRBV7-8; D: TRBD1; size: .; CDR3: CASSLGPGQTNEKLFF; DNA: TGTGCCAGCAGCTTAGGACCGGGACAGACTAATGAAAAACTGTTTTTT
length: 15; J: TRBJ2-1; V: TRBV9; D: TRBD2; size: .; CDR3: CASSVGLAVDNEQFF; DNA: TGTGCCAGCAGCGTGGGACTAGCGGTTGACAATGAGCAGTTCTTC
length: 18; J: TRBJ1-2; V: TRBV4-3; D: .; size: .; CDR3: CASSQALTTGVWAYGYTF; DNA: TGCGCCAGCAGCCAAGCTCTGACGACAGGTGTTTGGGCCTATGGCTACACCTTC
length: 13; J: TRBJ2-5; V: TRBV2; D: TRBD1; size: .; CDR3: CASTRGQQETQYF; DNA: TGTGCCAGCACGAGGGGACAGCAAGAGACCCAGTACTTC
length: 14; J: TRBJ1-2; V: TRBV6-5; D: .; size: .; CDR3: CASSLFKGDYGYTF; DNA: TGTGCCAGCAGCCTCTTTAAGGGAGACTATGGCTACACCTTC
length: 12; J: TRBJ2-7; V: TRBV5-4; D: .; size: .; CDR3: CASSSRGDEQYF; DNA: TGTGCCAGCAGTTCCAGGGGGGACGAGCAGTACTTC
length: 16; J: TRBJ2-7; V: TRBV28; D: TRBD1; size: .; CDR3: CASSSGQVRLPYEQYF; DNA: TGTGCCAGCAGTTCTGGACAGGTCCGCCTTCCCTACGAGCAGTACTTC
length: 16; J: TRBJ1-3; V: TRBV5-1; D: .; size: .; CDR3: CASSLRPGRSGNTIYF; DNA: TGCGCCAGCAGCTTGAGACCAGGGCGGTCTGGAAACACCATATATTTT
length: 18; J: TRBJ2-6; V: TRBV7-9; D: TRBD1; size: .; CDR3: CASSHRGAPFSGANVLTF; DNA: TGTGCCAGCAGTCACAGGGGGGCTCCCTTCTCTGGGGCCAACGTCCTGACTTTC
length: 14; J: TRBJ1-2; V: TRBV30; D: .; size: .; CDR3: CASPDQTGISVYTF; DNA: TGTGCCTCCCCCGACCAGACGGGGATCTCGGTCTACACCTTC
length: 17; J: TRBJ2-5; V: TRBV28; D: TRBD2; size: once; CDR3: CASSFLVTGTTQETQYF; DNA: TGTGCCAGCAGTTTCCTGGTCACCGGGACTACTCAAGAGACCCAGTACTTC
length: 14; J: TRBJ2-5; V: TRBV7-2; D: TRBD1; size: .; CDR3: CASRTTGGGETQYF; DNA: TGTGCCAGCAGGACGACAGGGGGCGGGGAGACCCAGTACTTC
length: 15; J: TRBJ1-3; V: TRBV5-1; D: .; size: .; CDR3: CASSPDPISGNTIYF; DNA: TGCGCCAGCAGCCCAGATCCAATCTCTGGAAACACCATATATTTT
length: 15; J: TRBJ2-7; V: TRBV5-1; D: .; size: .; CDR3: CASSSATDMPYEQYF; DNA: TGCGCCAGCAGCTCAGCGACAGATATGCCCTACGAGCAGTACTTC
length: 17; J: TRBJ1-1; V: TRBV5-4; D: TRBD1; size: .; CDR3: CASSPGTGVVRNTEAFF; DNA: TGTGCCAGCAGCCCCGGAACAGGGGTGGTGCGGAACACTGAAGCTTTCTTT
length: 13; J: TRBJ1-2; V: TRBV19; D: .; size: .; CDR3: CASSIGTVPGYTF; DNA: TGTGCCAGTAGTATAGGGACAGTTCCTGGCTACACCTTC
length: 15; J: TRBJ1-1; V: TRBV7-9; D: TRBD1; size: .; CDR3: CASSSDRKVKVEAFF; DNA: TGTGCCAGCAGCTCGGACAGGAAGGTGAAAGTTGAAGCTTTCTTT
length: 14; J: TRBJ1-2; V: TRBV6-1; D: .; size: .; CDR3: CASSEMPGIYGYTF; DNA: TGTGCCAGCAGTGAAATGCCAGGGATTTATGGCTACACCTTC
length: 15; J: TRBJ2-1; V: TRBV15; D: .; size: .; CDR3: CATSRARGSYNEQFF; DNA: TGTGCCACCAGCAGAGCGAGGGGCTCCTACAATGAGCAGTTCTTC
length: 13; J: TRBJ1-2; V: TRBV18; D: .; size: .; CDR3: CASSPGRGVGYTF; DNA: TGTGCCAGCTCACCGGGGAGGGGTGTCGGCTACACCTTC